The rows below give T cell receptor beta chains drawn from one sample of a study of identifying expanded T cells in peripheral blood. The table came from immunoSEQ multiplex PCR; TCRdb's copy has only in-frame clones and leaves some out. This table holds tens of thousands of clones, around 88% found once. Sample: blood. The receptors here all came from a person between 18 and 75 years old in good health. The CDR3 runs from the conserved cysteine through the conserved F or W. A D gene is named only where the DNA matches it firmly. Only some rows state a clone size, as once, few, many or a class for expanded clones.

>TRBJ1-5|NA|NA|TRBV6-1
TGTGCCAGCAGTGAAGGGGAAGGGACGGGCAATCAGCCCCAGCATTTT
CASSEGEGTGNQPQHF
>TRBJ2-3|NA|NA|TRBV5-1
TGCGCCAGCAGCTTGGTGCAAAGCACAGATACGCAGTATTTT
CASSLVQSTDTQYF
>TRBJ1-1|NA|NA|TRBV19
TGTGCCAGTAGTATTAAACAGGGCATGGGCACTGAAGCTTTCTTT
CASSIKQGMGTEAFF
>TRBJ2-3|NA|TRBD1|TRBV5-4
TGTGCCAGCAGCTTGCAAGGGGGCCTAAATACGCAGTATTTT
CASSLQGGLNTQYF
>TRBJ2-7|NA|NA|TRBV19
TGTGCCAGTAGTGGACGGCGAGGGGCCGAGCAGTACTTC
CASSGRRGAEQYF
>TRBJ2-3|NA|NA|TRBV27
TGTGCCAGCAGTTTAACCCTAGGTGCGACCCCCACAGATACGCAGTATTTT
CASSLTLGATPTDTQYF
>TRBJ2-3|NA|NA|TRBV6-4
TGTGCCAGCAGTGAAATTTTGGAGCGGAGCACAGATACGCAGTATTTT
CASSEILERSTDTQYF
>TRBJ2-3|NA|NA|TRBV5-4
TGTGCCAGCAAGATGACAGGCCTCACAGATACGCAGTATTTT
CASKMTGLTDTQYF
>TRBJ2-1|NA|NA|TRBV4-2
TGTGCCAGCAGCCAAACGACCCGGAATGAGCAGTTCTTC
CASSQTTRNEQFF
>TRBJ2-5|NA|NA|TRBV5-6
TGTGCCAGCAGCTTGGTGCATCCAGAGACCCAGTACTTC
CASSLVHPETQYF
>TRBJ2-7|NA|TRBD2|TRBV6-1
TGTGCCAGCAGTTTTACTAGCGGGGCAGGTGACGAGCAGTACTTC
CASSFTSGAGDEQYF
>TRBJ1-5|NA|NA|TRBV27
TGTGCCAGCAGTTTAGGTCCGTATCAGCCCCAGCATTTT
CASSLGPYQPQHF
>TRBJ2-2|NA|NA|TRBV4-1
TGCGCCAGCAGCCAAGAGCCTATCGGCACCGGGGAGCTGTTTTTT
CASSQEPIGTGELFF
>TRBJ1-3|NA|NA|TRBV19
TGTGCCGGTAGTATGCGAGCCGGAAACACCATATATTTT
CAGSMRAGNTIYF
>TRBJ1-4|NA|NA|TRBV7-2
TGTGCCAGCAGCTTAGAGGCAACGGAAAAACTGTTTTTT
CASSLEATEKLFF
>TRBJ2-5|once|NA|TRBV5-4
TGTGCCAGCAGCGCCGGACTGTCTACTCAAGAGACCCAGTACTTC
CASSAGLSTQETQYF
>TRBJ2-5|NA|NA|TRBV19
TGTGCCAGTAGTTTGAAAGCGGGTACTAAAGAGACCCAGTACTTC
CASSLKAGTKETQYF
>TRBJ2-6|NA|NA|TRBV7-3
TGTGCCAGCAGCTTAGGCCCCCCCTCTGGGGCCAACGTCCTGACTTTC
CASSLGPPSGANVLTF
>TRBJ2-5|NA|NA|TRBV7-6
TGTGCCAGCAGTAGGGGGGTGTGGGAGACCCAGTACTTC
CASSRGVWETQYF
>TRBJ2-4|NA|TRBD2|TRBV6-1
TGTGCCAGCACGGGAGGAGCCAAAAACATTCAGTACTTC
CASTGGAKNIQYF
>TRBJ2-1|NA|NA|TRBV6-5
TGTGCCAGCAAGGGCCCCAGCGGACGCTACAATGAGCAGTTCTTC
CASKGPSGRYNEQFF
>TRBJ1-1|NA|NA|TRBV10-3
TGTGCCATCAGTGAGACCCAGGGCACTGAAGCTTTCTTT
CAISETQGTEAFF
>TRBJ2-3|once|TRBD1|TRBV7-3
TGTGCCAGCAGCTCCCAGGGACAGGGGCGAGATACGCAGTATTTT
CASSSQGQGRDTQYF
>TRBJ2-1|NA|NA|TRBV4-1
TGCGCCAGCAGCCAAGAAGGACTAGGGGGGCCCAATGAGCAGTTCTTC
CASSQEGLGGPNEQFF
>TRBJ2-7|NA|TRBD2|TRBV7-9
TGTGCCAGCAGCGCGGAGGTAGCGGGGCGAGTCGAGCAGTACTTC
CASSAEVAGRVEQYF
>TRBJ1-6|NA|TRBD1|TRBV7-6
TGTGCCAGCAGCCCAGGGGGATATTCACCCCTCCACTTT
CASSPGGYSPLHF
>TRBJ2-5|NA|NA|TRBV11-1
TGTGCCAGCAGCTTCAAGGGGGAGCCCGCAGAGACCCAGTACTTC
CASSFKGEPAETQYF
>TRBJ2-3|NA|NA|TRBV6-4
TGTGCCAGCGGAGAGACGGGAGTCGCAGATACGCAGTATTTT
CASGETGVADTQYF
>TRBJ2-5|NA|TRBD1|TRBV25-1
TGTGCCAGCAGTGAAGCCCGGACAGGGGGGGGAGAGACCCAGTACTTC
CASSEARTGGGETQYF
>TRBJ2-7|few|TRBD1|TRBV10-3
TGTGCCATCGGGGTTATACAGGGGGGTACCTACGAGCAGTACTTC
CAIGVIQGGTYEQYF
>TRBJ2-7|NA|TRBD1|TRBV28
TGTGCCAGCAGCACTCACCTCCAGGACAGGGTCCTCTTC
CASSTHLQDRVLF
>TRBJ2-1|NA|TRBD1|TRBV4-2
TGTGCCAGCAGCCAAGAAAGGGGGCCCGGCTACAATGAGCAGTTCTTC
CASSQERGPGYNEQFF
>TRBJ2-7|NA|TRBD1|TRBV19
TGTGCCAGTAGTATGGGACAGGGTTTCGACGAGCAGTACTTC
CASSMGQGFDEQYF
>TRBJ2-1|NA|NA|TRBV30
TGTGCCTGGACTAGTGGTGAGCAGTTCTTC
CAWTSGEQFF
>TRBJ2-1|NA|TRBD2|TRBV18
TGTGCCAGCTCACCAACCGGGACTAGCGGGGCCAATGAGCAGTTCTTC
CASSPTGTSGANEQFF
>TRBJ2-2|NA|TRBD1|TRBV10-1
TGCGCCAGCAGTGAGACCCGGGACAGTAACACCGGGGAGCTGTTTTTT
CASSETRDSNTGELFF
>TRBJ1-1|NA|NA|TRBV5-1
TGCGCCAGCAGCCGACGTTCCTTGGGGGTGAACACTGAAGCTTTCTTT
CASSRRSLGVNTEAFF
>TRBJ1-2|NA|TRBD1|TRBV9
TGTGCCAGCAGCCTAGAGGACAGGGTTGGCGGCTACACCTTC
CASSLEDRVGGYTF
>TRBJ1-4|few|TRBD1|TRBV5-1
TGCGCCAGCAGCTTCGACAGGGGGTTTGCTAATGAAAAACTGTTTTTT
CASSFDRGFANEKLFF
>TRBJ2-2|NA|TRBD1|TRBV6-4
TGTGCCAGCAGACCCTCGACAGGGACCGGGGAGCTGTTTTTT
CASRPSTGTGELFF
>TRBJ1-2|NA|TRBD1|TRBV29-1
TGCAGCGTTGTAAGACAGGGAAACTATGGCTACACCTTC
CSVVRQGNYGYTF
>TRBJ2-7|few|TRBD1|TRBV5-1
TGCGCCAGCAGCGCGGTGACAGGGGAGCAGTACTTC
CASSAVTGEQYF
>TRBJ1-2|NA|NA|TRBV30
TGTGCCTGGAATACGGGAGGCTACACCTTC
CAWNTGGYTF
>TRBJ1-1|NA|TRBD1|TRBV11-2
TGTGCCAGCAGCTTAATACACTCTCAGGGGGCGATTGAAGCTTTCTTT
CASSLIHSQGAIEAFF
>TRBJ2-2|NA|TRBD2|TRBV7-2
TGTGCCAGCAGCACCACTAGCGGGAGAAGGGTCGGGGAGCTGTTTTTT
CASSTTSGRRVGELFF
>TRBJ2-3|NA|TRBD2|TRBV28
TGTGCCAGCAGTGCCTCGCCGGGACTAGGGTCTCACACAGATACGCAGTATTTT
CASSASPGLGSHTDTQYF
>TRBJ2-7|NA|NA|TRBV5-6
TGTGCCAGCAGCTTGGCGGGGATACGGCAAGCCTACGAGCAGTACTTC
CASSLAGIRQAYEQYF
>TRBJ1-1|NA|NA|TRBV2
TGTGCCAGCATAAATCGTGGAACCCCTGAAGCTTTCTTT
CASINRGTPEAFF
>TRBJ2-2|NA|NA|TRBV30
TGTGCCTGGAGTAGAGGGGGAGGTACCGGGGAGCTGTTTTTT
CAWSRGGGTGELFF
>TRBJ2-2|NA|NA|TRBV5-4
TGTGCCAGCAGGCAAGGGGTGGGATCCACCGGGGAGCTGTTTTTT
CASRQGVGSTGELFF
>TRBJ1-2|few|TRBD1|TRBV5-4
TGTGCCAGCAGCATCCGACAGGGCGCCTATGGCTACACCTTC
CASSIRQGAYGYTF
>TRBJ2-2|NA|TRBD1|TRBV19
TGTGCCAGTAGTCCAGGACAGGGGGCCACCGGGGAGCTGTTTTTT
CASSPGQGATGELFF